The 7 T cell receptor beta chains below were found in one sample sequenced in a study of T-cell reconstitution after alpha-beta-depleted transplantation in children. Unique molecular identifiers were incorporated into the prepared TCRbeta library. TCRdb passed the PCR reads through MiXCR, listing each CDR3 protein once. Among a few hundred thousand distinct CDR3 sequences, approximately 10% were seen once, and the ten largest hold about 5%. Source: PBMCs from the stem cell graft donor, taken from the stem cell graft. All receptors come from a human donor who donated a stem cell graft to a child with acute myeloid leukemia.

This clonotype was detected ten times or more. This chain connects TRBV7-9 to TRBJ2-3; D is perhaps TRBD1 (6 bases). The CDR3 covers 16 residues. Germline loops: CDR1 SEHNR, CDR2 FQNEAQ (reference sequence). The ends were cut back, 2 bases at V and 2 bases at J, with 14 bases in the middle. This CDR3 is CASSLRAGDPTDTQYF. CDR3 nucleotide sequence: TGTGCCAGCAGCTTACGCGCAGGGGACCCCACAGATACGCAGTATTTT. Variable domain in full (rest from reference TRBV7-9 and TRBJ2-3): DTGVSQNPRHKITKRGQNVTFRCDPISEHNRLYWYRQTLGQGPEFLTYFQNEAQLEKSRLLSDRFSAERPKGSFSTLEIQRTEQGDSAMYLCASSLRAGDPTDTQYFGPGTRLTVL.

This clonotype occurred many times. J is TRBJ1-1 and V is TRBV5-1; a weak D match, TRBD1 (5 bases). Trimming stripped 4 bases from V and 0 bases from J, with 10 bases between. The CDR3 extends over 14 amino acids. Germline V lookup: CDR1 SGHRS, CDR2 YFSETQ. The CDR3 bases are TGCGCCAGCAGCGCTAACAGGATGAACACTGAAGCTTTCTTT. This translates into CASSANRMNTEAFF.

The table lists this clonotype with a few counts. As DNA, the CDR3 is TGTGCCAGCACCCCGCCCCGGACCTACTACGAGCAGTACTTC. Translated: CASTPPRTYYEQYF. V is TRBV27 and J is TRBJ2-7; D uncertain. The CDR3 spans 14 residues. V was pared by 7 bases and J by 3 bases, with 16 bases between. The germline gives CDR1 MNHEY, CDR2 SMNVEV (reference sequence).

CDR3 nucleotides: TGTGCCAGCAGCCTGGGGGCAGGTCGAGAGGGCAAAGCTTTCTTT. Translation gives CASSLGAGREGKAFF. The chain links TRBV7-9 to TRBJ1-1; a possible D gene is TRBD1 (6 bases). The germline V gene encodes CDR1 SEHNR and CDR2 FQNEAQ (reference sequence). The CDR3 covers 15 residues. V gave up 5 bases and J gave up 9 bases, with 22 bases separating them. The full variable domain, rest sourced from reference TRBV7-9 and TRBJ1-1, is DTGVSQNPRHKITKRGQNVTFRCDPISEHNRLYWYRQTLGQGPEFLTYFQNEAQLEKSRLLSDRFSAERPKGSFSTLEIQRTEQGDSAMYLCASSLGAGREGKAFFGQGTRLTVV.

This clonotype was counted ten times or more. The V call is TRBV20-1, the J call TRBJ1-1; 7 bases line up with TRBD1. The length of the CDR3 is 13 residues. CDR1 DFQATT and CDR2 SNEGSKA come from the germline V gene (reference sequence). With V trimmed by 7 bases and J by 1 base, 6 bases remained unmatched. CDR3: CSGPRGKNTEAFF. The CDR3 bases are TGCAGTGGCCCCAGGGGGAAGAACACTGAAGCTTTCTTT.

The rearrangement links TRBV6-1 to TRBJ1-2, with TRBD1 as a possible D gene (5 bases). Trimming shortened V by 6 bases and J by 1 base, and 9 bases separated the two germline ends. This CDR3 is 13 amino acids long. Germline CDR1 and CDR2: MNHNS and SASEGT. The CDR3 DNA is TGTGCCAGCAGAGACAGCCTTAACTATGGCTACACCTTC. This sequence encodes CASRDSLNYGYTF.

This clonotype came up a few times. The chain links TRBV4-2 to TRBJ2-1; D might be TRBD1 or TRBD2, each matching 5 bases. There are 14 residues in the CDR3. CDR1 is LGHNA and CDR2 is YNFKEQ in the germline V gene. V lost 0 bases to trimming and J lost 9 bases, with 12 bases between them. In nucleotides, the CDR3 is TGTGCCAGCAGCCAAGAGCCGGGGCCGCGTGAGCAGTTCTTC. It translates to CASSQEPGPREQFF.